The entry below describes one TCR beta chain. Antigen: not known. Isolated RNA was reverse transcribed in full, so expressed TCRB transcripts were sequenced. The table came from immunoSEQ multiplex PCR; TCRdb's copy has only in-frame clones and leaves some out. The repertoire includes 680,000 or so clones, 15% to 18% of them detected once, and under 0.095% sits in the top ten. The germline gives CDR1 LGHNA, CDR2 YNFKEQ. With 1 base clipped from V and 0 bases from J, the junction kept 2 bases outside the gene matches. CDR3 length: 16 residues. The data belong to a study of beta chain features in type 1 diabetes. Study findings and constraints: Significant though moderate, a shortening of TCRB CDR3s appeared in all four CD4+ subsets of Type 1 diabetes patients. Researchers caution that PCR might favor shorter templates, equally among patients and controls. The study found fewer insertions and more deletions at VDJ junctions in type 1 diabetes patients. A definitive answer on HLA type influencing TCRB rearrangement was not reached here.

The sequencing input was naive CD4+ T cells from blood. The chain combines TRBV4-2 with TRBJ2-5; 10 nucleotides align to TRBD2. The sequence came from a man younger than 30 in good health. CDR3 coding DNA: TGTGCCAGCAGCCAAGCTAGCGGGGGTAACCAAGAGACCCAGTACTTC. This translates into CASSQASGGNQETQYF.